The T cell receptor (beta chain) under discussion was sequenced for a study of blood T cells in healthy people across ages. Each sample used at least 6 million PBMCs. Only a few counts were recorded for this clonotype. Its matching antigen is unknown. Study-level findings and limits: More naive CD4+ cells and higher diversity were found in long-lived than in aged donors. A roughly linear age-dependent decrease characterized TCR beta diversity per million T cells. Strong correlation linked observed beta diversity and percent naive T cells.

Looked up from germline, CDR1 is SQVTM and CDR2 is ANQGSEA. The junction had 13 bases not matched to a gene; V was cut back by 3 bases and J by 0 bases. This CDR3 has 19 amino acids. The second PCR ran roughly 6 to 12 cycles with a sample-barcoded 5' primer and J-beta primers. One entry per CDR3 protein, called by TCRdb with MiXCR from the 5' RACE reads. In the table there are around 2 million distinct CDR3 sequences, roughly 43% of which are singletons. The sequencing sample was made of blood. The chain recombines TRBV29-1 with TRBJ2-3, with TRBD2 identical over 12 bases. This clonotype originated in a human donor in good health. CDR3 protein: CSVEGILAGGKSSTDTQYF. CDR3 in DNA: TGCAGCGTTGAGGGGATACTAGCGGGGGGAAAGTCTAGCACAGATACGCAGTATTTT.